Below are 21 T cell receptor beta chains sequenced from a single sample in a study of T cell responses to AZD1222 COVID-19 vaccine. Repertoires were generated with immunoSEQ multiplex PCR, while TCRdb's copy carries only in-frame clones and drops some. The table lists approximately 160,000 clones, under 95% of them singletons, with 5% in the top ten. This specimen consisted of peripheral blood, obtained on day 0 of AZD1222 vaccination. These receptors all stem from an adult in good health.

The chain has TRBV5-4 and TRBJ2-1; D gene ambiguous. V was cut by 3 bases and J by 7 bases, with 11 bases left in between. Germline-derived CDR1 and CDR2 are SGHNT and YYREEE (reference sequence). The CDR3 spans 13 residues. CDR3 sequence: CASSSPSKNEQFF. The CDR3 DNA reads TGTGCCAGCAGCTCCCCTAGTAAAAATGAGCAGTTCTTC.

DNA of the CDR3: TGTGCCAGCAGCGTAGGCCAGGGAAAGTATGGCTACACCTTC. As protein: CASSVGQGKYGYTF. The chain carries TRBV9 and TRBJ1-2; a possible D gene is TRBD1 (5 bases). Germline CDR1 SGDLS, CDR2 YYNGEE. The CDR3 runs 14 residues. Trimming stripped 0 bases from V and 5 bases from J, with 11 bases between.

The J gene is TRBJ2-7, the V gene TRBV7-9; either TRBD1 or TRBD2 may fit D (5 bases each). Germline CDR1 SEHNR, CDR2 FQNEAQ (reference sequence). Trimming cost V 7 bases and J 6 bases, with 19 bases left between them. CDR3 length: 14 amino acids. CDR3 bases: TGTGCCAGCATCGATTCGGGGCTTTATGGCGAGCAGTACTTC. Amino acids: CASIDSGLYGEQYF.

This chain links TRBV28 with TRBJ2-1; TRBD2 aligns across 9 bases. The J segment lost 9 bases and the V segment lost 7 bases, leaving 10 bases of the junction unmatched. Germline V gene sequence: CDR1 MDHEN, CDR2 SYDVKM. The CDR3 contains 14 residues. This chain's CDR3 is CASTSGGSRVEQFF. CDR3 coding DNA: TGTGCCAGCACCAGCGGGGGGTCCAGGGTTGAGCAGTTCTTC.

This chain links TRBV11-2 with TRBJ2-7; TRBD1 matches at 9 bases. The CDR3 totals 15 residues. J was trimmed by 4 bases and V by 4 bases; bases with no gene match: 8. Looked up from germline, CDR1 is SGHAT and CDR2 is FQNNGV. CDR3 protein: CASSSLGTGLYEQYF. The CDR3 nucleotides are TGTGCCAGCAGCTCCCTGGGGACAGGGCTTTACGAGCAGTACTTC.

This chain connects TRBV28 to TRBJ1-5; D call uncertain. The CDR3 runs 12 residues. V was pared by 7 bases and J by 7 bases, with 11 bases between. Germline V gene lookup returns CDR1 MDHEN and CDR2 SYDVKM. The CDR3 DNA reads TGTGCCAGCAAGCAGAGTAACCAGCCCCAGCATTTT. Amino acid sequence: CASKQSNQPQHF.

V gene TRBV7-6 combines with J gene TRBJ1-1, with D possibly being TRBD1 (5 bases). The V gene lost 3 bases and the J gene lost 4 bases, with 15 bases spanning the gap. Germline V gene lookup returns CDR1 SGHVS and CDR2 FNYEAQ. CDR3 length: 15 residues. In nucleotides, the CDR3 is TGTGCCAGCAGCTTTAGTGAGGGAAGGGGCACTGAAGCTTTCTTT. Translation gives CASSFSEGRGTEAFF. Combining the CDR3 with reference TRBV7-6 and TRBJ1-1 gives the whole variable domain GAGVSQSPRYKVTKRGQDVALRCDPISGHVSLYWYRQALGQGPEFLTYFNYEAQQDKSGLPNDRFSAERPEGSISTLTIQRTEQRDSAMYRCASSFSEGRGTEAFFGQGTRLTVV.

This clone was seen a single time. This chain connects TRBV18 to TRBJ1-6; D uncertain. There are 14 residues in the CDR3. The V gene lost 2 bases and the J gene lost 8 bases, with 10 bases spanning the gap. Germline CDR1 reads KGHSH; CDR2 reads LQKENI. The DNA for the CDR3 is TGTGCCAGCTCACCAGTCGACGCCGATTCACCCCTCCACTTT. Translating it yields CASSPVDADSPLHF.

In DNA, the CDR3 is TGTGCCAGCAGCTTAGTTTCGGACAGTAGCTACGAGCAGTACTTC. This encodes CASSLVSDSSYEQYF. This chain links TRBV11-1 with TRBJ2-7; a possible D gene is TRBD1 (6 bases). Trimming cost V 1 base and J 3 bases, with 13 bases left between them. Germline V gene sequence: CDR1 SGHAT, CDR2 FQDESV (reference sequence). This CDR3 has 15 amino acids.

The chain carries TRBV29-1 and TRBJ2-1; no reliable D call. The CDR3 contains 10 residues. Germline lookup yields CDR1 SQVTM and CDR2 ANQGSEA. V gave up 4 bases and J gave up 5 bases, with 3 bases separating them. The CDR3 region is CSVGHNEQFF. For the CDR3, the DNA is TGCAGCGTTGGCCACAATGAGCAGTTCTTC.

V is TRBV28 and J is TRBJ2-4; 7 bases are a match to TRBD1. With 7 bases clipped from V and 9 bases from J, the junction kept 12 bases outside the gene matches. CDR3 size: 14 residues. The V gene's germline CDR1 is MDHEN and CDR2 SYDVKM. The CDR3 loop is CASTGQGVYSIQYF. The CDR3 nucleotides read TGTGCCAGCACGGGTCAGGGGGTGTATAGCATTCAGTACTTC.

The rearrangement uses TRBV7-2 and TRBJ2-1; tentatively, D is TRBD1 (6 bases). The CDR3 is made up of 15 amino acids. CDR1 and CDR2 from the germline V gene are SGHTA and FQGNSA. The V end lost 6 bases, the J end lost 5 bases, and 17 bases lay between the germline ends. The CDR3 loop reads CASREQGGVNNEQFF. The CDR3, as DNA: TGTGCCAGCAGAGAACAGGGTGGCGTGAACAATGAGCAGTTCTTC.

The CDR3 DNA sequence: TGTGCCAGCAGCTTGTCTGGTTTAGGGCAGTACTTC. It specifies CASSLSGLGQYF. The J gene is TRBJ2-7, the V gene TRBV5-5; no clear D gene. CDR1 is SGHKS and CDR2 is YYEKEE in the germline V gene (reference sequence). CDR3 size: 12 residues. V lost 1 base and J lost 9, with 11 bases in between.

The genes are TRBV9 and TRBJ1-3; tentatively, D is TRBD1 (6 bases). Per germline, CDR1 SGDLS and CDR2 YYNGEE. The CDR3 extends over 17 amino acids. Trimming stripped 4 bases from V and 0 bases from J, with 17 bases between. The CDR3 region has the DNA TGTGCCAGCAGCCCCCGGGACACCGAAAGCTCTGGAAACACCATATATTTT. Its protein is CASSPRDTESSGNTIYF.

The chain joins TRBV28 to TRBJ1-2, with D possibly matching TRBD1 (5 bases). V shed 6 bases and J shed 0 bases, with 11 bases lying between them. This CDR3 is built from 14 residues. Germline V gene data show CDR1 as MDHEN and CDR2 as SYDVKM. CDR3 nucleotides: TGTGCCAGCAGCGACAGCGGAGCTAACTATGGCTACACCTTC. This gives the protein CASSDSGANYGYTF.

The CDR3 DNA is TGCGCCAGCAGCCAGTCCGGGGGGCTTGCTGAAAAACTGTTTTTT. As protein: CASSQSGGLAEKLFF. V is TRBV4-1 and J is TRBJ1-4; perhaps TRBD1 as D (6 bases). The V end lost 3 bases, the J end lost 7 bases, and 15 bases lay between the germline ends. Per germline, CDR1 MGHRA and CDR2 YSYEKL. This CDR3 spans 15 amino acids.

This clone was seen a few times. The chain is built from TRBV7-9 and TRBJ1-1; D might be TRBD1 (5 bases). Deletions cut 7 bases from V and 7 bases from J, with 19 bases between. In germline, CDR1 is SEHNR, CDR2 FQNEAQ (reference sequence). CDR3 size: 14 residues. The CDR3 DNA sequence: TGTGCCAGCACCCTTATATCTCAGGGAGGTGAAGCTTTCTTT. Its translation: CASTLISQGGEAFF.

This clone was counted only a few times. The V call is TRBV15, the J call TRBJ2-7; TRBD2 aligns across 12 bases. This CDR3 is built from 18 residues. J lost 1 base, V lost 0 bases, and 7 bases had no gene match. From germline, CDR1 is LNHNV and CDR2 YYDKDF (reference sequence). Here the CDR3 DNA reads TGTGCCACCAGCAGAGATCCTAGCGGGAGGGCCGGGTCCTACGAGCAGTACTTC. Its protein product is CATSRDPSGRAGSYEQYF.

CDR3 DNA: TGTGCCAGCAGCCGACAGGGGGCGGAGAGAGGTGAGCAGTTCTTC. It codes for CASSRQGAERGEQFF. The J gene is TRBJ2-1, the V gene TRBV11-2; 10 bases agree with TRBD1. CDR3 size: 15 residues. Losses at the gene ends were 5 bases for V and 9 bases for J; bases not matched to a gene: 10. The germline CDR1 and CDR2 sequences are SGHAT and FQNNGV.

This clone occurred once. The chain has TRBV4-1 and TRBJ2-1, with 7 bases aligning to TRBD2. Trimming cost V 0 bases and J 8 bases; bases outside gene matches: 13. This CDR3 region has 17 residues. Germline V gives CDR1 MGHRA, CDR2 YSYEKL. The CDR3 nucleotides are TGCGCCAGCAGCCAAGATAGGTCTAGCGGTTTCGTAGATGAGCAGTTCTTC. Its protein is CASSQDRSSGFVDEQFF.

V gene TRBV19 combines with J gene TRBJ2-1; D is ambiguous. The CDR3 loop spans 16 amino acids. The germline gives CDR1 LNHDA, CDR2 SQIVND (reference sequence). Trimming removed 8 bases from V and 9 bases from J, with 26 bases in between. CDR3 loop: CASGPRPGRGNGEQFF. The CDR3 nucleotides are TGTGCCAGTGGGCCTAGGCCTGGACGCGGAAACGGTGAGCAGTTCTTC.